This entry lists 4 T cell receptor beta chains sequenced from one sample in a study of T cell changes during pregnancy in multiple sclerosis. The table came from immunoSEQ multiplex PCR; TCRdb's copy has only in-frame clones and leaves some out. This table has roughly 70,000 clones, 90% appearing once. Sequences were derived from peripheral blood, sampled in the third trimester of pregnancy. The receptors originated from a female donor with multiple sclerosis, enrolled in a pregnancy study.

The rearrangement joins TRBV19 to TRBJ2-1; D possibly corresponds to TRBD2 (6 bases). CDR1 is LNHDA and CDR2 is SQIVND in the germline V gene (reference sequence). CDR3 size: 14 residues. V lost 9 bases, J lost 5 bases, and 17 bases lay in between. CDR3 in amino acids: CASTTFGGNNEQFF. In nucleotides, the CDR3 is TGTGCCAGCACGACTTTTGGGGGGAACAATGAGCAGTTCTTC.

The chain employs TRBV29-1 and TRBJ2-1; possible D gene TRBD2, 5 bases. Germline CDR1 reads SQVTM; CDR2 reads ANQGSEA. Between the trimmed V and J ends, which lost 5 bases and 8 bases, there was a span of 10 bases. This CDR3 is 11 amino acids long. CDR3 sequence (DNA): TGCAGCGTTCCCGTAGCGTATGAGCAGTTCTTC. This encodes CSVPVAYEQFF.

The chain has TRBV9 and TRBJ1-3; a possible D gene is TRBD1 (5 bases). The CDR3 is made up of 12 amino acids. Per germline, CDR1 SGDLS and CDR2 YYNGEE. The V and J ends lost 4 bases and 8 bases respectively, with 10 bases between them. The CDR3 DNA reads as TGTGCCAGCAGCCTTTGGGGGGACACCATATATTTT. As protein: CASSLWGDTIYF.

The chain couples TRBV5-1 to TRBJ2-3; 10 bases are a match to TRBD1. Germline lookup yields CDR1 SGHRS and CDR2 YFSETQ. With 3 bases clipped from V and 3 bases from J, the junction kept 1 base outside the gene matches. This CDR3 is 14 amino acids long. CDR3 loop: CASSSDRGTDTQYF. CDR3 in DNA: TGCGCCAGCAGCTCGGACAGGGGGACAGATACGCAGTATTTT.